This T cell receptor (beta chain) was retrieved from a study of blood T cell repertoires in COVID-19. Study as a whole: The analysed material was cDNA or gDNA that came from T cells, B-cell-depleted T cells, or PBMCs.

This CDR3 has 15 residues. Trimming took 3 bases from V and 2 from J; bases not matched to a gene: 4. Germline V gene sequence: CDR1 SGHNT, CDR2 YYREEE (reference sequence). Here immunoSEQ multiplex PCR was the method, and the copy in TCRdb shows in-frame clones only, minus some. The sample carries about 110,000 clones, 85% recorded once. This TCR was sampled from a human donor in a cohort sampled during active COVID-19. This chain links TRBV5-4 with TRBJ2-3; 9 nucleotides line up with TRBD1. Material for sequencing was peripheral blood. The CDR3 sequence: CASSSGQGDTDTQYF. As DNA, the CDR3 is TGTGCCAGCAGCTCGGGACAGGGAGACACAGATACGCAGTATTTT.